The present entry profiles one T cell receptor (beta chain) with its context. The V end lost 1 base, the J end lost 2 bases, and 11 bases lay between the germline ends. Germline CDR1 reads SEHNR; CDR2 reads FQNEAQ (reference sequence). The CDR3 loop spans 15 amino acids. Clones were read by immunoSEQ multiplex PCR, and TCRdb kept only the in-frame ones, dropping some. The sample carries about 38,000 clones, under 85% recorded once. This entry belongs to a study of graft-versus-host responses after intestinal transplantation. The sample here was PBMCs, taken 1,000 to 1,300 days after transplant. This TCR derives from a human patient who received an intestinal transplant, so some T cells may come from the graft donor. The chain employs TRBV7-9 and TRBJ1-1, with D tentatively TRBD1 (6 bases). CDR3 DNA sequence: TGTGCCAGCAGCTTAGATGGGACACCTAACACTGAAGCTTTCTTT. Amino acids: CASSLDGTPNTEAFF. The variable domain in full, with the rest retrieved from reference TRBV7-9 and TRBJ1-1, is DTGVSQNPRHKITKRGQNVTFRCDPISEHNRLYWYRQTLGQGPEFLTYFQNEAQLEKSRLLSDRFSAERPKGSFSTLEIQRTEQGDSAMYLCASSLDGTPNTEAFFGQGTRLTVV.